The rows below give T cell receptor beta chains drawn from one sample of a study of T cell changes during pregnancy in multiple sclerosis. Repertoires were generated with immunoSEQ multiplex PCR, while TCRdb's copy carries only in-frame clones and drops some. Counted here are more than 80,000 clones, about nine tenths occurring once; the ten biggest clones make up approximately 1.5%. This sample comprised peripheral blood, obtained after pregnancy. Receptors originate from a female donor with multiple sclerosis, enrolled in a pregnancy study. CDR3s include the opening cysteine and the closing phenylalanine or tryptophan. A D gene is named only where the DNA matches it firmly. A clone size is listed for some rows: how often the clone was seen (once, few, many), or a class if it is expanded.

len	abundance	d_gene	v_gene	j_gene	CDR3nt	CDR3aa
16	NA	NA	TRBV6-1	TRBJ2-2	TGTGCCAGCAGAGAAACCGGGAACACACTCACCGGGGAGCTGTTTTTT	CASRETGNTLTGELFF
14	NA	TRBD1	TRBV9	TRBJ1-1	TGTGCCAGCAGCCCACGGGACAGGGCGACTGAAGCTTTCTTT	CASSPRDRATEAFF
17	once	TRBD1	TRBV5-6	TRBJ1-4	TGTGCCAGCAGCCTCAGACAGGGGGCGAGATCTAATGAAAAACTGTTTTTT	CASSLRQGARSNEKLFF
18	NA	NA	TRBV7-8	TRBJ1-1	TGTGCCAGCAGCTTAGCCTTTTACAGGGTTGGGAGGAACACTGAAGCTTTCTTT	CASSLAFYRVGRNTEAFF
14	NA	NA	TRBV5-4	TRBJ2-7	TGTGCCAGCAGCCTGGACGGCTTGACGGGCGAGCAGTACTTC	CASSLDGLTGEQYF
17	NA	TRBD2	TRBV7-2	TRBJ2-3	TGTGCCAGCAGCTTAGCCTCGCTAGCGGGAGCCACAGATACGCAGTATTTT	CASSLASLAGATDTQYF
15	NA	TRBD1	TRBV27	TRBJ1-2	TGTGCCAGCAGCACCGGGACAGGGGGTAACTATGGCTACACCTTC	CASSTGTGGNYGYTF
12	NA	NA	TRBV6-5	TRBJ1-2	TGTGCCAGCGGAAGGGCGGGCTATGGCTACACCTTC	CASGRAGYGYTF
15	NA	NA	TRBV28	TRBJ2-1	TGTGCCAGCAGTTTTCTCAGCGGCTCCTACAATGAGCAGTTCTTC	CASSFLSGSYNEQFF
13	NA	NA	TRBV5-1	TRBJ2-3	TGCGCCAGCAGCTTGGGCGGGGCAGATACGCAGTATTTT	CASSLGGADTQYF
14	NA	NA	TRBV5-6	TRBJ2-1	TGTGCCAGCAGCTATCAGGGTGGCTACAATGAGCAGTTCTTC	CASSYQGGYNEQFF
15	NA	TRBD1	TRBV19	TRBJ2-1	TGTGCCAGTAGTGCGGACAGGAGCTCCTACAATGAGCAGTTCTTC	CASSADRSSYNEQFF
15	NA	TRBD1	TRBV5-1	TRBJ2-1	TGCGCCAGCAGCTCGACGGGACAGGGGTACAATGAGCAGTTCTTC	CASSSTGQGYNEQFF
15	once	TRBD1	TRBV7-9	TRBJ1-2	TGTGCCAGCAGCTTAGCGGTGGGGACAGCCTATGGCTACACCTTC	CASSLAVGTAYGYTF
15	NA	TRBD1	TRBV19	TRBJ1-5	TGTGCCAGTAGTTGGGACAGCTCTAGCAATCAGCCCCAGCATTTT	CASSWDSSSNQPQHF
14	NA	TRBD2	TRBV2	TRBJ2-1	TGTGCCAGCAGTGAAGAACTAGCGGGGTACGAGCAGTTCTTC	CASSEELAGYEQFF
11	once	TRBD1	TRBV6-1	TRBJ1-1	TGTGCCAGCATGAGGGACAGATGGGCTTTCTTT	CASMRDRWAFF
16	NA	TRBD2	TRBV5-6	TRBJ2-3	TGTGCCAGCAGCCTGGGACTAGCGGGATGGGCAGATACGCAGTATTTT	CASSLGLAGWADTQYF
15	NA	NA	TRBV30	TRBJ1-4	TGTGCCTGGAGTGGGGCATGGCCATTTGGTGAAAAACTGTTTTTT	CAWSGAWPFGEKLFF
13	NA	NA	TRBV10-3	TRBJ1-5	TGTGCCATCAGAGGCTTACAGGGACAGCCCCAGCATTTT	CAIRGLQGQPQHF
15	NA	TRBD1	TRBV25-1	TRBJ1-1	TGTGCCAGCAGTGAGACAGGGCGCACGAACACTGAAGCTTTCTTT	CASSETGRTNTEAFF
16	NA	NA	TRBV28	TRBJ2-7	TGTGCCAGCACCTCCCCCCCGGGACTCGTACCCTACGAGCAGTACTTC	CASTSPPGLVPYEQYF
13	NA	NA	TRBV13	TRBJ2-5	TGTGCCAGCAGTTCTCCTCGCCAAGAGACCCAGTACTTC	CASSSPRQETQYF
17	NA	TRBD2	TRBV10-1	TRBJ2-5	TGCGCCAGCAGTGACAGGCTAGCGGGAGGGCCATGGGAGACCCAGTACTTC	CASSDRLAGGPWETQYF
12	once	NA	TRBV19	TRBJ1-4	TGTGCCAGTAGAACGGGGTCTGAAAAACTGTTTTTT	CASRTGSEKLFF
14	NA	TRBD2	TRBV5-1	TRBJ2-5	TGCGCCAGCAGCCTAAGACTAGCGGAAGAGACCCAGTACTTC	CASSLRLAEETQYF
14	NA	TRBD1	TRBV25-1	TRBJ1-2	TGTGCCAGCAGTATAGGGGGCGGGTGGAGCGGCTACACCTTC	CASSIGGGWSGYTF
13	NA	TRBD2	TRBV30	TRBJ2-5	TGTGCCTGGACTCGCGGGGGGGGAGAGACCCAGTACTTC	CAWTRGGGETQYF
13	NA	NA	TRBV9	TRBJ1-5	TGTGCCAGCAGCGTAGGGCCCGAATGGCCCCAGCATTTT	CASSVGPEWPQHF